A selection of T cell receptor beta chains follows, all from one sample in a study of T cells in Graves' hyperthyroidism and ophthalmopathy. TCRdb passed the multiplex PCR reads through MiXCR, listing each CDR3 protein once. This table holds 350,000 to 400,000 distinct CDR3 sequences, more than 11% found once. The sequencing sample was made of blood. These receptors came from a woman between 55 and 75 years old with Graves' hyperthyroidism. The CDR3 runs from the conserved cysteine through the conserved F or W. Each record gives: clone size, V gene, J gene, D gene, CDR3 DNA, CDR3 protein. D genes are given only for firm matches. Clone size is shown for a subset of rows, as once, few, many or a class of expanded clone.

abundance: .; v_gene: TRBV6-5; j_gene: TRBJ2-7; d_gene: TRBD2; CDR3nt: TGTGCCAGCAGTTCCCTAGCGGGAGGAATCCCCTACGAGCAGTACTTC; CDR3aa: CASSSLAGGIPYEQYF
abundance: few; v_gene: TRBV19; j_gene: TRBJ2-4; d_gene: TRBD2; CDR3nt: TGTGCCAGTAGTCCGACTAGCGGGAGTTACATTCAGTACTTC; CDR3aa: CASSPTSGSYIQYF
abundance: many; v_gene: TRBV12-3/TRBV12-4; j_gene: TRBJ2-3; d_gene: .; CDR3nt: TGTGCCAGCAGTAGTAAGGGGTTAAGCACAGATACGCAGTATTTT; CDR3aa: CASSSKGLSTDTQYF
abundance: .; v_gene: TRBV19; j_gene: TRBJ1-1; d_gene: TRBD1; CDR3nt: TGTGCCAGTCTCCCAGGGGGGGCCTCGAGCACTGAAGCTTTCTTT; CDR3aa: CASLPGGASSTEAFF
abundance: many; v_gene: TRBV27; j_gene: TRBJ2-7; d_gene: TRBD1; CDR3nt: TGTGCCAGCAAGCTTACGGACAGGGGGTCCTACGAGCAGTACTTC; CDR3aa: CASKLTDRGSYEQYF
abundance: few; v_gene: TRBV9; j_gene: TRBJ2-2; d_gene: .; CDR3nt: .; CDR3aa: CASSPPSRGAPGSCFF
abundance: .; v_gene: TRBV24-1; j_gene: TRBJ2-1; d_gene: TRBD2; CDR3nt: TGTGCCACCAGTGATTGGACTAGCGGGAAGGGATTGTACAATGAGCAGTTCTTC; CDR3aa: CATSDWTSGKGLYNEQFF
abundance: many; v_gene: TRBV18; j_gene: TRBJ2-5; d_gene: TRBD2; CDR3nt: TGTGCCAGCTCACCAGGGACTAGTGAAGAGACCCAGTACTTC; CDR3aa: CASSPGTSEETQYF
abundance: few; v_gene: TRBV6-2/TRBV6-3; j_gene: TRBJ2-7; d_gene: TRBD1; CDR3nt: TGTGCCAGCAGCTCCGGGACAGTATTCTACGAGCGGTACTTC; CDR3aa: CASSSGTVFYERYF
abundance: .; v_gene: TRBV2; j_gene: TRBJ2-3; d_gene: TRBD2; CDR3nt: TGTGCCGGAATGTCGGGACTAGACACAGATACGCAGTATTTT; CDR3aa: CAGMSGLDTDTQYF
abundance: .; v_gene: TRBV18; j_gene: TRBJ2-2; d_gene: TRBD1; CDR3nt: TGTGCCAGCTCACCAAGAGTTCCCGGGACAGGGTCCACCGGGGAGCTGTTTTTT; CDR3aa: CASSPRVPGTGSTGELFF
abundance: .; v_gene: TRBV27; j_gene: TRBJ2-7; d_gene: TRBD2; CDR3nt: TGTGCCAGCAGGCTAGCTAGCGGAGGGGTTGGGGAGCAGTACTTC; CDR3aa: CASRLASGGVGEQYF
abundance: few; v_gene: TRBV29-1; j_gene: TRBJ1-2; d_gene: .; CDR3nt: TGCAGCGTTGACGTGACACTAAACTATGGCTACACCTTC; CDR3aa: CSVDVTLNYGYTF
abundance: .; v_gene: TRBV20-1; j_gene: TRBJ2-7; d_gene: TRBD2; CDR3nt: TGCAGTGCCCCCGGGACTAGCGGGAGCTACGAGCAGTACTTC; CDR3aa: CSAPGTSGSYEQYF
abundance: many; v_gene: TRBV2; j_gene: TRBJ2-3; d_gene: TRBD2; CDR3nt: TGTGCCAGCACCGGCGGGGGGACGGACTTGGATACGCAGTATTTT; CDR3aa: CASTGGGTDLDTQYF
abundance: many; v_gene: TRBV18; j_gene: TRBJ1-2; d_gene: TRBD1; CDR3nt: TGTGCCAGCTCACCCGGGACAGGCTATGGCTACACCTTC; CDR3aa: CASSPGTGYGYTF
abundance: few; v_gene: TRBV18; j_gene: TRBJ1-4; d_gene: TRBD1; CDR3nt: TGTGCCAGCTACCGGGACAGGGCGGCGGAAAAACTGTTTTTT; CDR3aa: CASYRDRAAEKLFF
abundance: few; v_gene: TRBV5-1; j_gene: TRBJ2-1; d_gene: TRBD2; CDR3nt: TGTGCCAGCAGCTCGGGACTAGCGCCAGGAGGGGGGCAGTTCTTC; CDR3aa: CASSSGLAPGGGQFF
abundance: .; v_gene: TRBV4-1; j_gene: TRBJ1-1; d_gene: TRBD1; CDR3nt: TGCGCCAGCAGCTACCGACAGGGGGGGTTTTCGACTGAAGCTTTCTTT; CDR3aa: CASSYRQGGFSTEAFF
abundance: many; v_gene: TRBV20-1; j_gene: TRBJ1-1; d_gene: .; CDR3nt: TGCAGTGCTAGATGGGGCAGGGGCGGAGGCACTGAAGCTTTCTTT; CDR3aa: CSARWGRGGGTEAFF
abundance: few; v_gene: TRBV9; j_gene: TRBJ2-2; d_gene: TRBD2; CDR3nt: TGTGCCAGCAGCGACTTAGCGGGATCGAACACCGGGGAGCTGTTTTTT; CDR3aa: CASSDLAGSNTGELFF
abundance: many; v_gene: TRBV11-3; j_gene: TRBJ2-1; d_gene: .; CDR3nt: TGTGCCAGCAGCTTAGTTCTCGACAAGCCGGAACAGTTCTTC; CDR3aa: CASSLVLDKPEQFF
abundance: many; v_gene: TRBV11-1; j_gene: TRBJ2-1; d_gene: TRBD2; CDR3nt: TGTGCCAGCAGCCGGACGGGGTGGGGGACTAGCACCAACAATGAGCAGTTCTTC; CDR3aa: CASSRTGWGTSTNNEQFF
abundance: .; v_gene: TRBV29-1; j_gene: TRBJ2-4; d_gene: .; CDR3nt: TGCAGCGTCGTGACGAGCCCCAACATTCAGTACTTC; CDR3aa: CSVVTSPNIQYF
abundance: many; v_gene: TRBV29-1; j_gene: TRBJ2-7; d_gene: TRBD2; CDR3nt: TGCAGCGTGAGACTAGCAGATGGGTACGAGCAGTACTTC; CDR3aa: CSVRLADGYEQYF
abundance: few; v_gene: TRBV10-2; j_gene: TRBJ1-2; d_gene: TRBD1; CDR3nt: TGCGCCAGCAGTGGGGGGACAGCTGGATCTAACTATGGCTACACCTTC; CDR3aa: CASSGGTAGSNYGYTF
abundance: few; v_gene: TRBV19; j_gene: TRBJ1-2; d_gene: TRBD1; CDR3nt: TGTGCCAGTAGCCCCGACAGGGTCCATGGCTACACCTTC; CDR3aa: CASSPDRVHGYTF
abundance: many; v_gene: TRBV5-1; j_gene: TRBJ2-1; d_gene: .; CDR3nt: TGCGCCAGCAGCTTGTCCGGGGCTAGCGAATACAATGAGCAGTTCTTC; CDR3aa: CASSLSGASEYNEQFF
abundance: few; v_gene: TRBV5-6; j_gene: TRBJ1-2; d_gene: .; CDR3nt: TGTGCCAGCAGCAGGGGACGGGAAATCTATGGCTACACCTTC; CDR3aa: CASSRGREIYGYTF
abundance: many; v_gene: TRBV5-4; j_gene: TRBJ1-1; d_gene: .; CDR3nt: TGTGCCAGCAGCTATCCACAGGGAGGGGACACTGAAGCTTTCTTT; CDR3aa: CASSYPQGGDTEAFF
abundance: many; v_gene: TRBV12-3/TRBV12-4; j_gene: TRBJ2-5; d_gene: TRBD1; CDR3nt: TGTGCCAGCAGTCCCTTCGTCGGGACAGGGAACCGAGAGACCCAGTACTTC; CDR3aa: CASSPFVGTGNRETQYF
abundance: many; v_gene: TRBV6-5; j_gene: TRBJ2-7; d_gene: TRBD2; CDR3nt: TGTGCCAGCACCACCGGGACTAGCGGATACGAGCAGTACTTC; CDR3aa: CASTTGTSGYEQYF
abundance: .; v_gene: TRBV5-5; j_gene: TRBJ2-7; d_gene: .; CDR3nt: TGTGCCAGCAGCCCGCGGACGGGAGTTGGAATCTACGAGCAGTACTTC; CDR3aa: CASSPRTGVGIYEQYF
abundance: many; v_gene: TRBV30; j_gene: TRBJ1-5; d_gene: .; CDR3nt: TGTGCCTGTTCCCCCGGGATTTATCGCAATCAGCCCCAGCATTTT; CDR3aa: CACSPGIYRNQPQHF
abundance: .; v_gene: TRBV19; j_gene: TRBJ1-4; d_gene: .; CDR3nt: TGTGCCAGTAGTATATGGCAGTCTAATGAAAAACTGTTTTTT; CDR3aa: CASSIWQSNEKLFF
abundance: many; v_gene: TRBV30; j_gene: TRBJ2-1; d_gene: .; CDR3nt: TGTGCCTGGAGTCCTAAGGACTACCGAGAAAATGAGCAGTTCTTC; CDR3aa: CAWSPKDYRENEQFF
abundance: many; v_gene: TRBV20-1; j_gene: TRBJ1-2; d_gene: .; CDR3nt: TGCAGTGCTAGAGATCAGGGGTCTTGGGGCTACACCTTC; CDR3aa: CSARDQGSWGYTF
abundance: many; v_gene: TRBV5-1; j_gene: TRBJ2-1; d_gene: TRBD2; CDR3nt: TGCGCCAGCAGCCCCCCCGGGACTAGCGGGAGCAATGAGCAGTTCTTC; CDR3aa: CASSPPGTSGSNEQFF